The clone carrying this T cell receptor (beta chain) was counted a single time. The sample belongs to a study of blood T cells in healthy people across ages. The germline CDR1 and CDR2 sequences are SGHTA and FQGNSA. The CDR3 extends over 14 amino acids. A second PCR of roughly 7 to 11 cycles used a sample-barcoded 5' primer and a J-beta primer mix. TCRdb analysed the 5' RACE reads with MiXCR anew, one entry per CDR3 protein. The sample consists of about 730,000 distinct CDR3 sequences, around 40% of them appearing once. The V call is TRBV7-2, the J call TRBJ2-5; 8 nucleotides match TRBD2. Judging by the DNA end, TRBJ2-7 fits better; the J call may be wrong. The sequence came from a woman between 55 and 75 years old in good health. Sequencing input: blood. In DNA form, the CDR3 reads TGTGCCAGCAGCCTGCGGGAGGTTGCCTACGAGCAGTACTTC. This translates into CASSLREVAYEQYF.